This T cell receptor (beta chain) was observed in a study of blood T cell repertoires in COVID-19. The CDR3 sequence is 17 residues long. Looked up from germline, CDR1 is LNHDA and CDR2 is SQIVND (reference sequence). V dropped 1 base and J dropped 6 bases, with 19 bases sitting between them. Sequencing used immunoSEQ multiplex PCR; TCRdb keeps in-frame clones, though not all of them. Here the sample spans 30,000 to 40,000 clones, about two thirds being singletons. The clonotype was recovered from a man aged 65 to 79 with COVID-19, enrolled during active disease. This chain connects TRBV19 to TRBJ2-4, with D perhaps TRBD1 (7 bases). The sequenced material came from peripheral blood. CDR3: CASSIGLRDRDRNIQYF. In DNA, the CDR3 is TGTGCCAGTAGTATAGGCCTGCGGGACCGGGACAGAAACATTCAGTACTTC.